This note documents a single T cell receptor (beta chain) sequence. The data originate from a study of T cell changes during pregnancy in multiple sclerosis. This table comes from immunoSEQ multiplex PCR, and its TCRdb copy is limited to in-frame clones, with some not included. The sample records 100,000 or so clones, about 91% being singletons. The sequences come from peripheral blood, collected in the second trimester of pregnancy. This receptor was identified in a female donor with multiple sclerosis, enrolled in a pregnancy study.

For the CDR3, the DNA is TGTGCCAGCAGCGTAGTAGAGGGCAACGGGGAGCTGTTTTTT. It translates to CASSVVEGNGELFF. V is TRBV9 and J is TRBJ2-2, with D possibly TRBD2 on 5 matching bases. The germline gives CDR1 SGDLS, CDR2 YYNGEE. The CDR3 covers 14 residues. Trimming shortened V by 0 bases and J by 7 bases, and 10 bases separated the two germline ends.